This T cell receptor beta chain was found in a study of blood T cells in healthy people across ages. The germline CDR1 and CDR2 sequences are SEHNR and FQNEAQ (reference sequence). The ends were cut back, 4 bases at V and 4 bases at J, with 16 bases in the middle. CDR3 length equals 15 residues. The study recruited healthy Caucasian donors from Russia who were aged about 6 to 95. Investigators took roughly 9.5 milliliters of peripheral blood from every donor. Every sample had a minimum of 6 million PBMCs isolated. With a J-beta primer mix and a sample-barcoded 5' primer, a second PCR ran about 6 to 11 cycles. CDR3-containing paired-end reads numbering at least 2.5 million came from each sample. TCRdb called the 5' RACE reads again in MiXCR, with one record for every CDR3 protein. The table shows roughly 800,000 distinct CDR3 sequences, with 58% occurring only once.

Specimen: blood. The receptor's source is a man aged 30 to 39 in good health. This rearrangement joins TRBV7-9 to TRBJ1-2; tentatively, D is TRBD1 (5 bases). This CDR3 reads CASSSPGLVAYGYTF. The CDR3 nucleotides are TGTGCCAGCAGCTCCCCAGGGTTGGTAGCCTATGGCTACACCTTC.